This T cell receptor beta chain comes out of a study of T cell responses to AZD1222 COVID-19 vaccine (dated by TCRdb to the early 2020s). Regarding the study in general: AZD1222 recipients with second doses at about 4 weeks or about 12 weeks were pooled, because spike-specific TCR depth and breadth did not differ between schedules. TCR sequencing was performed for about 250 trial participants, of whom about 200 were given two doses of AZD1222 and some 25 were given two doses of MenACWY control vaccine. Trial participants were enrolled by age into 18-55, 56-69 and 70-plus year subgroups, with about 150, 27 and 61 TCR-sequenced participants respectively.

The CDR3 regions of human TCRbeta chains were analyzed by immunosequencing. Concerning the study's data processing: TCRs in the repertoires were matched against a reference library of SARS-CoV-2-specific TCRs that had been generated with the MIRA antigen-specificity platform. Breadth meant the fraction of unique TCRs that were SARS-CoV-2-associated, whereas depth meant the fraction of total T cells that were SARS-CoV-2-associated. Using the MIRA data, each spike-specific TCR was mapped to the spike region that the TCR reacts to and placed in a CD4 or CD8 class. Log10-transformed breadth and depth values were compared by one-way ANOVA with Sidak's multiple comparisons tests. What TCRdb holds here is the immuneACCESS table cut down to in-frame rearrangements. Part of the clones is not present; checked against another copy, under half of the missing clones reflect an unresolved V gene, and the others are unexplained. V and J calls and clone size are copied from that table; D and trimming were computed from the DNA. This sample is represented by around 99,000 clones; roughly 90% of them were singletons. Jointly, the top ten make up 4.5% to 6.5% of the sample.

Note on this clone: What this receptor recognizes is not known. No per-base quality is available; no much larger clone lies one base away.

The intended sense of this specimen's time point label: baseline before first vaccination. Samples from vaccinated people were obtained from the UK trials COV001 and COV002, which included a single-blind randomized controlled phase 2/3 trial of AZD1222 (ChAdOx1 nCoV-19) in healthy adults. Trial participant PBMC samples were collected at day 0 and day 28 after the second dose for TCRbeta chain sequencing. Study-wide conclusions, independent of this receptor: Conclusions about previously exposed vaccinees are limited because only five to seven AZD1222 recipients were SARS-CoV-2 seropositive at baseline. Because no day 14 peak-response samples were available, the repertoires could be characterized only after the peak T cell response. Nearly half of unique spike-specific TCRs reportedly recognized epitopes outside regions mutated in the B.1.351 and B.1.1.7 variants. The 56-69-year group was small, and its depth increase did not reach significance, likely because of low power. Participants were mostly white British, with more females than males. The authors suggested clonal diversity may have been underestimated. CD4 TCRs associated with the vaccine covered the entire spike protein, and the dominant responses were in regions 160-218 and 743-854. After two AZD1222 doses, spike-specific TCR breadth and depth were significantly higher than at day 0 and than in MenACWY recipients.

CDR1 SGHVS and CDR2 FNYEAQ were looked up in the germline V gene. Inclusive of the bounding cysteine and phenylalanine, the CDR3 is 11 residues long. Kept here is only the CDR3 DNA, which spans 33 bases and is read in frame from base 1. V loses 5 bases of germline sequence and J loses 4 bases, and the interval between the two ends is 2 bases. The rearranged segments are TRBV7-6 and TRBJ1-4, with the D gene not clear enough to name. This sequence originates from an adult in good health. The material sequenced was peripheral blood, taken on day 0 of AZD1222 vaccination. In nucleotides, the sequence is TGTGCCAGCAGCAATAATGAAAAACTGTTTTTT. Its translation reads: CASSNNEKLFF.